In its sample, the clone carrying this T cell receptor (beta chain) was seen a few times. What it recognizes is unknown. The authors drew about 10 milliliters of peripheral blood from each donor. Primers used in a second PCR of roughly 6 to 12 cycles were a sample-barcoded 5' primer and a J-beta primer mix. One entry per CDR3 protein, called by TCRdb with MiXCR from the 5' RACE reads. The data contain under 950,000 distinct CDR3 sequences, 20% to 25% of them singletons. This sample stems from a study of blood T cells in healthy people across ages. Overall study findings and caveats: Both naive CD4+ cell counts and diversity were greater in long-lived donors than in aged donors.

CDR3 size: 16 residues. CDR1 SGHVS and CDR2 FQNEAQ come from the germline V gene. V lost 5 bases and J 5 bases, leaving 19 bases between the germline ends. The receptor was isolated from a man aged 65 to 79 in good health. The gene calls are TRBV7-8 and TRBJ2-1; D is unclear. The sequenced sample was blood. The CDR3 bases are TGTGCCAGCAGCACCGACCAGCGCTTTCCCGACAATGAGCAGTTCTTC. Encoded protein: CASSTDQRFPDNEQFF.